Shown below are 14 T cell receptor beta chains from a single sample sequenced in a study of OX40 agonist ivuxolimab in advanced cancers. The method was immunoSEQ multiplex PCR; TCRdb's version includes in-frame clones alone and lacks a portion of them. The sample yields tens of thousands of clones, roughly 90% seen once. Material: CD4+ or CD8+ T cells sorted from blood, obtained in a trial of the OX40 agonist ivuxolimab. The receptors were sampled from an adult with an advanced solid tumor such as melanoma, head and neck, liver or kidney cancer.

The chain recombines TRBV9 with TRBJ2-5; the D gene is possibly TRBD1 (6 bases). Germline lookup yields CDR1 SGDLS and CDR2 YYNGEE. CDR3 length equals 13 residues. Trimming removed 5 bases from V and 3 bases from J, with 11 bases in between. Here the CDR3 reads CASSGGLKETQYF. The CDR3 DNA sequence: TGTGCCAGCAGTGGGGGCCTGAAAGAGACCCAGTACTTC.

This clone was counted a single time. This chain uses TRBV5-6 with TRBJ2-7, with a tentative D call TRBD1 (6 bases). Trimming took 3 bases from V and 0 from J, leaving 10 bases between them. This CDR3 region has 14 residues. The V gene's germline CDR1 is SGHDT and CDR2 YYEEEE. CDR3 DNA: TGTGCCAGCAGCTGGGGACAAAGCTCCTACGAGCAGTACTTC. This translates into CASSWGQSSYEQYF.

V gene TRBV18 combines with J gene TRBJ2-7; TRBD2 agrees at 7 bases. CDR3 length equals 17 residues. V lost 1 base and J lost 3; bases outside the gene matches: 12. Germline-derived CDR1 and CDR2 are KGHSH and LQKENI. The CDR3: CASSPLASGEGFYEQYF. In DNA, the CDR3 is TGTGCCAGCTCACCACTGGCTAGCGGAGAAGGGTTCTACGAGCAGTACTTC.

The chain links TRBV6-9 to TRBJ2-1; a possible D gene is TRBD2 (8 bases). Germline loops: CDR1 MNHGY, CDR2 SVAAGI. The CDR3 length is 15 residues. Trimming removed 10 bases from V and 9 bases from J, with 25 bases in between. CDR3 region: CAINRGGRWVGEQFF. CDR3 in DNA: TGTGCCATAAACAGGGGCGGGAGGTGGGTCGGTGAGCAGTTCTTC.

The V gene is TRBV7-9, the J gene TRBJ1-4; D might be TRBD1 (5 bases). The CDR3 runs 14 residues. With 6 bases removed from V and 7 bases from J, the gap between germline ends came to 15 bases. CDR1 SEHNR and CDR2 FQNEAQ come from the germline V gene (reference sequence). This CDR3 reads CASRSIGAGEKLFF. The CDR3 nucleotides read TGTGCCAGCAGGTCGATCGGGGCGGGTGAAAAACTGTTTTTT.

Written as DNA, the CDR3 is TGCGCCAGCAGCCTTACGGGGACAGGGGGCTCCGGGGAGCTGTTTTTT. Protein sequence: CASSLTGTGGSGELFF. The chain joins TRBV5-1 to TRBJ2-2, with TRBD1 identical over 12 bases. The ends lost 4 bases at V and 6 bases at J; junction bases unmatched: 7. This CDR3 is built from 16 residues. The germline V gene encodes CDR1 SGHRS and CDR2 YFSETQ. Supplemented by reference TRBV5-1 and TRBJ2-2, the full variable domain reads KAGVTQTPRYLIKTRGQQVTLSCSPISGHRSVSWYQQTPGQGLQFLFEYFSETQRNKGNFPGRFSGRQFSNSRSEMNVSTLELGDSALYLCASSLTGTGGSGELFFGEGSRLTVL.

The chain uses TRBV27 and TRBJ2-7, with D possibly being TRBD2 (5 bases). Germline lookup yields CDR1 MNHEY and CDR2 SMNVEV (reference sequence). This CDR3 is 14 amino acids long. V lost 6 bases and J 6 bases, leaving 18 bases between the germline ends. This CDR3 reads CASRLGRARGEQYF. The DNA of the CDR3 is TGTGCCAGCAGACTAGGACGTGCTCGCGGCGAGCAGTACTTC.

The chain carries TRBV28 and TRBJ2-4, with D tentatively TRBD1 (5 bases). Germline V gene data show CDR1 as MDHEN and CDR2 as SYDVKM. Deletions cut 4 bases from V and 9 bases from J, with 19 bases between. The CDR3 consists of 15 residues. CDR3 protein: CASSSPHGQGGIQYF. The CDR3 DNA follows: TGTGCCAGCAGTTCACCCCACGGACAAGGCGGCATTCAGTACTTC.

The CDR3, as DNA: TGTGCCAGCAGTAAGGGCCAGGGCCTTTCGGACGAGCAGTACTTC. Encoded protein: CASSKGQGLSDEQYF. V gene TRBV27 combines with J gene TRBJ2-7, with D perhaps TRBD1 (5 bases). Trimming pared 5 bases from V and 5 bases from J, leaving 19 bases between. CDR3 length: 15 amino acids. The germline CDR1 and CDR2 sequences are MNHEY and SMNVEV (reference sequence).

The DNA for the CDR3 is TGTGCCAGCAGCTTAGGAATTGGGGGAAAGCCCCAGCATTTT. It encodes CASSLGIGGKPQHF. The chain uses TRBV7-2 and TRBJ1-5; the D gene is possibly TRBD1 (5 bases). The germline CDR1 and CDR2 sequences are SGHTA and FQGNSA. CDR3 length equals 14 residues. With 1 base removed from V and 8 bases from J, the gap between germline ends came to 12 bases.

This chain joins TRBV7-9 and TRBJ1-2; a possible D gene is TRBD1 (6 bases). V was clipped by 5 bases and J by 4 bases, with 17 bases between them. This CDR3 comprises 15 residues. Germline V gives CDR1 SEHNR, CDR2 FQNEAQ (reference sequence). CDR3 residues: CASSPPGQLGYGYTF. CDR3 coding DNA: TGTGCCAGCAGCCCACCCGGACAGCTTGGCTATGGCTACACCTTC.

This clone was detected once. CDR3 sequence: CASWELQETQYF. The CDR3 DNA is TGTGCCTCATGGGAGCTCCAAGAGACCCAGTACTTC. The V call is TRBV6-5, the J call TRBJ2-5, with a weak D call TRBD2 (5 bases). Germline V gene lookup returns CDR1 MNHEY and CDR2 SVGAGI. V lost 11 bases and J 1 base, leaving 11 bases between the germline ends. The CDR3 is 12 amino acids.

In this sample, this clone turned up a few times. The V call is TRBV27, the J call TRBJ2-3; 9 positions match TRBD1. The CDR3 covers 16 residues. The trim removed 5 bases at V and 3 bases at J, leaving 9 bases unmatched. Germline V lookup: CDR1 MNHEY, CDR2 SMNVEV (reference sequence). The CDR3 DNA reads TGTGCCAGCAGTCCGTGGGGACAGGGCGGGACAGATACGCAGTATTTT. Translating gives CASSPWGQGGTDTQYF.

The V and J genes are TRBV19 and TRBJ2-1, with D unresolved. Trimming pared 3 bases from V and 9 bases from J, leaving 12 bases between. Germline CDR1 LNHDA, CDR2 SQIVND (reference sequence). This CDR3 is 13 amino acids long. The CDR3 loop is CASSIPGEPEQFF. In nucleotides, the CDR3 is TGTGCCAGTAGTATCCCCGGAGAGCCTGAGCAGTTCTTC.